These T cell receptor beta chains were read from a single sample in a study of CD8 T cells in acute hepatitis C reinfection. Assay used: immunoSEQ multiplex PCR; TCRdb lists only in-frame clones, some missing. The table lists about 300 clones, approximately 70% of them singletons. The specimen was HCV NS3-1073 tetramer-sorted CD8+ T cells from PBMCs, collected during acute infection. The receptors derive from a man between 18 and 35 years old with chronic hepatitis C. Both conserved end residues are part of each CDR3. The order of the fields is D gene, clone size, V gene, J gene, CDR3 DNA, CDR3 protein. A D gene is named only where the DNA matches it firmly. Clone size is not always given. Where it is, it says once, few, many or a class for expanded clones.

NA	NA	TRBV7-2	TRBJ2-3	TGTGCCAGCAGCTTTCGACGGGGTTGGGATACGCAGTATTTT	CASSFRRGWDTQYF
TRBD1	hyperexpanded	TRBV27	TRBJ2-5	TGTGCCAGCAGTCTACCAGGGGGCTGGGAGACCCAGTACTTC	CASSLPGGWETQYF
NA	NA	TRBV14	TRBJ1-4	TGTGCCAGCAGCCACCCCCAGGAGGAGGAAAAACTGTTTTTT	CASSHPQEEEKLFF
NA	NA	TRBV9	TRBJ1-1	TGTGCCAGCAGCCATCTTAGGGGTTTGAACACTGAAGCTTTCTTT	CASSHLRGLNTEAFF
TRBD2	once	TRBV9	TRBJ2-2	TGTGCCAGCAGCGGAAGCCGGCTAGCGGACGACACCGGGGAGCTGTTTTTT	CASSGSRLADDTGELFF
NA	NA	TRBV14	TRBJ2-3	TGTGCCAGCAGCCAAGATTCTGGGTCGGCAGGGTACACAGATACGCAGTATTTT	CASSQDSGSAGYTDTQYF
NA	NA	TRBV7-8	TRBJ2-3	TGTGCCGGCAGCTCCCCGGCAGACCGGGATACGCAGTATTTT	CAGSSPADRDTQYF
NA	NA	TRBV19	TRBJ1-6	TGTGCCAGTGAGGCTACTTCCGGGGGTAATTCACCCCTCCACTTT	CASEATSGGNSPLHF
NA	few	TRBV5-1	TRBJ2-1	TGCGCCAGCAGCTTGGTTGAGGGATCTGAGCAGTTCTTC	CASSLVEGSEQFF
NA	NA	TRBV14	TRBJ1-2	TGTGCCAGCAGCCTCCTATCGACGGGCGGGGACTATGGCTACACCTTC	CASSLLSTGGDYGYTF
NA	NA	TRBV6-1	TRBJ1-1	TGTGCCAGCAGTGACCTCGCTCTTGGGACAAATATGAACACTGAAGCTTTCTTT	CASSDLALGTNMNTEAFF
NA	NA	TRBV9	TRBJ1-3	TGTGCCAGCAGCGCGGAAGGGGGAAACACCATATATTTT	CASSAEGGNTIYF
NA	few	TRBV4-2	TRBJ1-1	TGTGCCAGCAGCCAAGAAGAGGGGACTGAAGCTTTCTTT	CASSQEEGTEAFF
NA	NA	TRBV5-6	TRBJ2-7	TGTGCCAGCAGCACCGGGACACTCTACGAGCAGTACTTC	CASSTGTLYEQYF
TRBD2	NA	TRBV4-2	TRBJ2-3	TGTGCCAGCAGCCAAGAAATGGCGGGGGGGTGGGGTACGCAGTATTTT	CASSQEMAGGWGTQYF
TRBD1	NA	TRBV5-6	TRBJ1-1	TGTGCCAGCAGCTTGGAGGGCGGGACAGGGCTGCTTAACACTGAAGCTTTCTTT	CASSLEGGTGLLNTEAFF
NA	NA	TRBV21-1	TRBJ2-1	TGTGCCAGCAGCAAAAGGGGGGGACGCTCCTACAATGAGCAGTTCTTC	CASSKRGGRSYNEQFF
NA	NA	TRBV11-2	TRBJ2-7	TGTGCCAGCAGCTTACATTCCGAGGGGTCCCGCTACGAGCAGTACTTC	CASSLHSEGSRYEQYF
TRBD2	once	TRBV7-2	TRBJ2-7	TGTGCCAGTAGCTTAGCGGGGGGCCCCCACGAGCAGTACTTC	CASSLAGGPHEQYF
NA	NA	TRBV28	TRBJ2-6	TGTGCCAGCAGTAGCGGACAGCAAGGCAACGTCCTGACTTTC	CASSSGQQGNVLTF
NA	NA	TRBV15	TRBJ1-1	TGTGCCACCAGCAGCCTCACACCGAACACTGAAGCTTTCTTT	CATSSLTPNTEAFF
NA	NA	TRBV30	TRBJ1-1	TGTGCCTGGAGTGGGGACAATCCCGAAGCTTTCTTT	CAWSGDNPEAFF
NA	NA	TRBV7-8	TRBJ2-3	TGTGCCAGCAGCTCCCCGACTAGTCACACAGATACGCAGTATTTT	CASSSPTSHTDTQYF
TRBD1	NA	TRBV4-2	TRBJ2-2	TGTGCCAGCAGCCAAGAGGTGGGACAGGGTACGAACACCGGGGAGCTGTTTTTT	CASSQEVGQGTNTGELFF
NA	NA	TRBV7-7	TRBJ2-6	TGTGCCAGCAGCTGTACGGCAGTGCCACAAAGTCGGGCCAACGTCCTGACTTTC	CASSCTAVPQSRANVLTF
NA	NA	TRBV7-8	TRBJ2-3	TGTGCCAGCAGCTCCCCGGCAGACCGGGATACGCAGTATTTT	CASSSPADRDTQYF
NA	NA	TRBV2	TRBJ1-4	TGTGCCAGCAGTCTTAGGAGCGGTTTGGGTTATGGGGCGAATGAAAAACTGTTTTTT	CASSLRSGLGYGANEKLFF
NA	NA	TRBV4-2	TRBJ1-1	TGTGCCAGCAGCCAAGACTACGGATCTTTAGCTTTCTTT	CASSQDYGSLAFF
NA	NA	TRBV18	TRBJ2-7	TGTGCCAGCTCACCAGGGGGGACTCGTCTATTTGAGCAGTACTTC	CASSPGGTRLFEQYF
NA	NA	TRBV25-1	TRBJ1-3	TGTGCCAGCACAGCGGGGGACACCATATATTTT	CASTAGDTIYF
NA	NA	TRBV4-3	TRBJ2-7	TGCGCCAGCAGCCAAGAAGTCGGGGGCAGCTCCTACGAGCAGTACTTC	CASSQEVGGSSYEQYF
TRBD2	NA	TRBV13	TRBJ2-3	TGTGCCAGCAGCCCCGGACTAGCGGGAGCCACTCCCACAGATACGCAGTATTTT	CASSPGLAGATPTDTQYF
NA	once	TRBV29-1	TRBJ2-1	TGCAGCGTCGTACAACATGAGCAGTTCTTC	CSVVQHEQFF
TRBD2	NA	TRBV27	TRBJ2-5	TGTGCCAGCAGTTTAGGGGGGGGGTGGGAGACCCAGTACTTC	CASSLGGGWETQYF
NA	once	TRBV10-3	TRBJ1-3	TGTGCCATCAGTGAAGCAGGGACTGGAAACACCATATATTTT	CAISEAGTGNTIYF
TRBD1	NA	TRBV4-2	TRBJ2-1	TGTGCCAGCAGCCAAGAGACAGGGACTGAGCAGTTCTTC	CASSQETGTEQFF
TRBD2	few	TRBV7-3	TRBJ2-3	TGTGCCAGCAGCTCCTACCCGGGACTAGCGGGAGGGCCCTCGACAGATACGCAGTATTTT	CASSSYPGLAGGPSTDTQYF
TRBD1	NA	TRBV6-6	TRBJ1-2	TGTGCCAGCATCAGACCGGACAGGGGGGTTGATGGCTACACCTTC	CASIRPDRGVDGYTF
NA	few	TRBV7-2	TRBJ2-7	TGTGCCAGCAGCTTAGCGGGGGGCCCCCACGAGCAGTACTTC	CASSLAGGPHEQYF
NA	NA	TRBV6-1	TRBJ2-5	TGTGCCAGCAGCCTTGGAGGGGGCTGGGAGACCCAGTACTTC	CASSLGGGWETQYF
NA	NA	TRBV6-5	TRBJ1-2	TGTGCCAGCAGTTACTCGTCAGGGAATGGCTACACCTTC	CASSYSSGNGYTF
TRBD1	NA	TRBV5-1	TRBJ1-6	TGCGCCAGCAGCTTGGGGTCAGGGGGCTTTGGTTCACCCCTCCACTTT	CASSLGSGGFGSPLHF
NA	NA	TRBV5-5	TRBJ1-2	TGTGCCAGCAGCTTGGAAAGGGGGGCGCAGACCTATGGCTACACCTTC	CASSLERGAQTYGYTF
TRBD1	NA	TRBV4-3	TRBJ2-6	TGCGCCAGCAGCCAAGAGGGACAGGGACGATCTGGGGCCAACGTCCTGACTTTC	CASSQEGQGRSGANVLTF
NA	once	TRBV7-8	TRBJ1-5	TGTGCCAGCAGCTCCCCTAAGACACAGGGTCAGCCCCAGCATTTT	CASSSPKTQGQPQHF
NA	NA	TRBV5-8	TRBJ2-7	TGTGCCAGCTCACCGAGAGGGGGGCGCATCGGCGAGCAGTACTTC	CASSPRGGRIGEQYF
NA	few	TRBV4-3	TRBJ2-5	TGCGCCAGCAGCCAAGCTTACCAGGGGGGCCTAGAGACCCAGTACTTC	CASSQAYQGGLETQYF
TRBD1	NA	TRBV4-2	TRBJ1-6	TGTGCCAGCAGCCAAGATATGGGGACAGCACTATCAAATTCACCCCTCCACTTT	CASSQDMGTALSNSPLHF
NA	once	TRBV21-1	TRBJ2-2	TGTGCCAGCAGTAACATCCACACAGGCTTGACCGGGGAGCTGTTTTTT	CASSNIHTGLTGELFF
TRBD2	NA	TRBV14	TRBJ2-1	TGTGCCAGCAGCCAAGATCCTGGACTAGCGGGAGGGTTTTACAATGAGCAGTTCTTC	CASSQDPGLAGGFYNEQFF
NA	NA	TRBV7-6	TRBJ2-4	TGTGCCAGCAGCTTAACCCCAGGGGCCAGCTTGTACTTC	CASSLTPGASLYF